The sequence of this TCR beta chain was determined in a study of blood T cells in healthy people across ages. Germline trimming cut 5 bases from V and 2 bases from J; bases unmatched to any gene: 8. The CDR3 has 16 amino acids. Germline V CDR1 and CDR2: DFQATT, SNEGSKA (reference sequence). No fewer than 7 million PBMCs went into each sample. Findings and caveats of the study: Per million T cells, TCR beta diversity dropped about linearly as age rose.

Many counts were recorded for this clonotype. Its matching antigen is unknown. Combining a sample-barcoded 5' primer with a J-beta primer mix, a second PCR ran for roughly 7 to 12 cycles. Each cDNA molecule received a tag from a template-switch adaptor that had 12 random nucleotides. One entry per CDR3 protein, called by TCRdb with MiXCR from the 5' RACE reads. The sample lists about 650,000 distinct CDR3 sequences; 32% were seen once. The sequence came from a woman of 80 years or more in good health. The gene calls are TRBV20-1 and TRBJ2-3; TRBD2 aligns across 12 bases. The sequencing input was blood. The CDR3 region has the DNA TGCAGTGCTTACTATACTAGCGGGGGGTTCACAGATACGCAGTATTTT. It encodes CSAYYTSGGFTDTQYF.